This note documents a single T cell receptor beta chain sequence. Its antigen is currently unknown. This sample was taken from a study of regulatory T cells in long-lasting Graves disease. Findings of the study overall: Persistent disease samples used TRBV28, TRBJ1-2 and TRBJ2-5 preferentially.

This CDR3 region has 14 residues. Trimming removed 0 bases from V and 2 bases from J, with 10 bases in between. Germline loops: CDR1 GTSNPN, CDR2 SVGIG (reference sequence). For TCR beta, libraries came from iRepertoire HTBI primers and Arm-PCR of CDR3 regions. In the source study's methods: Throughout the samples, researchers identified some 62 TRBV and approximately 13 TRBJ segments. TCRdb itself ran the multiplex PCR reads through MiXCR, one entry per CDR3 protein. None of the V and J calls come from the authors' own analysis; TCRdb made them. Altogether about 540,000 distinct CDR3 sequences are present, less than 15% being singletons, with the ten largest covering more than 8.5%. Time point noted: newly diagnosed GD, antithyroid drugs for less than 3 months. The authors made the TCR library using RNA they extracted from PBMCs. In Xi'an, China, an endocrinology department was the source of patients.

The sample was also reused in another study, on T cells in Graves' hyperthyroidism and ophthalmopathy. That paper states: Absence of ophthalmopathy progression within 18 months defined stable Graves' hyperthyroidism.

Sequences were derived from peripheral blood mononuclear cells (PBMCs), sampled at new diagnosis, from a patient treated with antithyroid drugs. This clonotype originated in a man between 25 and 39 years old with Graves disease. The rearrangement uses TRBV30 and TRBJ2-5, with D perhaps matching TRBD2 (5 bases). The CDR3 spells CAWSVGEGQETQYF. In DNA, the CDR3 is TGTGCCTGGAGTGTAGGCGAGGGTCAAGAGACCCAGTACTTC.